The 16 T cell receptor beta chains given below trace back to one sample, sequenced in a study of cytomegalovirus exposure and HLA in healthy donors. The PCR employed 60 Vbeta primers together with 13 Jbeta primers. Clones were read by immunoSEQ multiplex PCR, and TCRdb kept only the in-frame ones, dropping some. This table holds under 150,000 clones, more than 80% found once. Sequencing input: PBMCs. The receptors shown here come from a male donor in good health and CMV-seronegative.

As DNA, the CDR3 is TGTGCCAGCAGCTTGTACAGGCTGACTGGAAACACCATATATTTT. This encodes CASSLYRLTGNTIYF. The chain recombines TRBV11-2 with TRBJ1-3; maybe TRBD1 (5 bases). The CDR3 consists of 15 residues. Germline CDR1 and CDR2: SGHAT and FQNNGV. Trimming stripped 3 bases from V and 2 bases from J, with 11 bases between.

The CDR3 loop is CASSPPGANEKLFF. CDR3 in DNA: TGTGCCAGCTCACCCCCAGGGGCTAATGAAAAACTGTTTTTT. This sequence joins TRBV18 and TRBJ1-4; weak D call: TRBD1 (6 bases). The germline CDR1 and CDR2 sequences are KGHSH and LQKENI. The V end lost 3 bases, the J end lost 3 bases, and 8 bases lay between the germline ends. The CDR3 has 14 amino acids.

The chain employs TRBV18 and TRBJ2-7; TRBD2 matches 7 bases. CDR3 length equals 15 residues. Per germline, CDR1 KGHSH and CDR2 LQKENI. Unmatched junction bases numbered 5, after V lost 1 base and J lost 2 bases. In DNA form, the CDR3 reads TGTGCCAGCTCACCACTCCTAGCGGCCCCCTACGAGCAGTACTTC. It encodes CASSPLLAAPYEQYF.

In DNA form, the CDR3 reads TGTGCCAGCAGTTCTTCTCGCGTAAACAATGAGCAGTTCTTC. Its translation: CASSSSRVNNEQFF. The J gene is TRBJ2-1, the V gene TRBV7-6; D unclear. This CDR3 contains 14 residues. Trimming removed 6 bases from V and 5 bases from J, with 14 bases in between. The germline V gene has CDR1 SGHVS and CDR2 FNYEAQ. Filled out from reference TRBV7-6 and TRBJ2-1, the complete variable domain reads GAGVSQSPRYKVTKRGQDVALRCDPISGHVSLYWYRQALGQGPEFLTYFNYEAQQDKSGLPNDRFSAERPEGSISTLTIQRTEQRDSAMYRCASSSSRVNNEQFFGPGTRLTVL.

The CDR3 is CAWIVGGQGPNYGYTF. The CDR3 bases are TGTGCCTGGATCGTCGGGGGACAGGGGCCGAACTATGGCTACACCTTC. The rearrangement uses TRBV30 and TRBJ1-2; 10 nucleotides agree with TRBD1. Losses at the gene ends were 4 bases for V and 2 bases for J; bases not matched to a gene: 10. Germline CDR1 reads GTSNPN; CDR2 reads SVGIG (reference sequence). The CDR3 contains 16 residues.

The chain uses TRBV28 and TRBJ1-5; a possible D gene is TRBD1 (5 bases). The CDR3 is 14 amino acids. Germline values: CDR1 MDHEN, CDR2 SYDVKM. V lost 6 bases, J lost 0 bases, and 9 bases lay in between. The DNA for the CDR3 is TGTGCCAGCAGCGCCGGACATAGCAATCAGCCCCAGCATTTT. Its translation is CASSAGHSNQPQHF.

This chain links TRBV7-9 with TRBJ1-4, with TRBD1 matching 7 bases. The germline V gene encodes CDR1 SEHNR and CDR2 FQNEAQ (reference sequence). V trimming: 6 bases; J trimming: 7 bases; junction bases outside the gene matches: 5. The CDR3 spans 13 residues. CDR3 loop: CASREGAREKLFF. CDR3 nucleotides: TGTGCCAGCAGGGAGGGGGCGCGTGAAAAACTGTTTTTT.

The CDR3 sequence is CATGTTGKNEQFF. CDR3 DNA sequence: TGTGCCACTGGGACTACCGGGAAAAATGAGCAGTTCTTC. The rearrangement joins TRBV2 to TRBJ2-1, with 7 positions matching TRBD2. Losses at the gene ends were 10 bases for V and 7 bases for J; bases not matched to a gene: 10. The V gene's germline CDR1 is SNHLY and CDR2 FYNNEI. This CDR3 is built from 13 residues.

The count of this clone is one. The chain joins TRBV6-5 to TRBJ2-7; maybe TRBD2 (6 bases). The CDR3 spans 14 residues. In germline, CDR1 is MNHEY, CDR2 SVGAGI. V was shortened by 7 bases and J by 6 bases, with 19 bases between the two germline ends. The CDR3 DNA reads as TGTGCCAGCACCTTGGCGGGGAGTCCACTCGAGCAGTACTTC. Its translation: CASTLAGSPLEQYF.

This sequence joins TRBV4-1 and TRBJ2-5; a weak D match, TRBD1 (7 bases). The CDR3 sequence is 14 residues long. Trimming stripped 3 bases from V and 14 bases from J, with 22 bases between. Germline CDR1 reads MGHRA; CDR2 reads YSYEKL. The CDR3 reads CASSQSSAGQLPYF. As DNA, the CDR3 is TGCGCCAGCAGCCAGTCATCGGCGGGACAGCTTCCCTACTTC.

This rearrangement joins TRBV7-9 to TRBJ1-1; D perhaps matches TRBD1 (5 bases). The germline V gene encodes CDR1 SEHNR and CDR2 FQNEAQ (reference sequence). The CDR3 is 14 amino acids. V gave up 3 bases and J gave up 7 bases, with 15 bases separating them. DNA of the CDR3: TGTGCCAGCAGCTTGGTCGGAGGGGTGATTGAAGCTTTCTTT. It yields the protein CASSLVGGVIEAFF.

This clone has only one observation. The rearrangement uses TRBV2 and TRBJ2-1, with a tentative D call TRBD2 (5 bases). The CDR3 spans 14 residues. V was shortened by 7 bases and J by 7 bases, with 17 bases between the two germline ends. Germline CDR1 reads SNHLY; CDR2 reads FYNNEI. CDR3 nucleotides: TGTGCCAGCACGGGTGTTTTCACGGGGAATGAGCAGTTCTTC. It encodes CASTGVFTGNEQFF.

The J gene is TRBJ1-4, the V gene TRBV6-1; D perhaps matches TRBD1 (5 bases). V was clipped by 3 bases and J by 8 bases, with 10 bases between them. Per the germline V gene, CDR1 is MNHNS and CDR2 is SASEGT. This CDR3 contains 13 residues. The CDR3 nucleotides read TGTGCCAGCAGTGACAGGGTAGACGAAAAACTGTTTTTT. Translated, it gives CASSDRVDEKLFF.

The CDR3 loop reads CASSQALRGGNYGYTF. In DNA form, the CDR3 reads TGCGCCAGCAGCCAAGCTCTCCGGGGAGGGAACTATGGCTACACCTTC. This chain links TRBV4-1 with TRBJ1-2; D remains unclear. This CDR3 contains 16 residues. Deletions cut 1 base from V and 2 bases from J, with 14 bases between. Germline-derived CDR1 and CDR2 are MGHRA and YSYEKL.

The V call is TRBV10-3, the J call TRBJ2-7; TRBD2 might be the D (5 bases). Looked up from germline, CDR1 is ENHRY and CDR2 is SYGVKD. The CDR3 is 17 residues long. Trimming removed 3 bases at V and 4 bases at J, with 22 bases between. In DNA form, the CDR3 reads TGTGCCATCAGTGAATTGGGGAGTCCCTCCCCTCCTTACGAGCAGTACTTC. Translating gives CAISELGSPSPPYEQYF.

The chain recombines TRBV5-1 with TRBJ2-6; TRBD2 is a possible D gene (6 bases). The CDR3 covers 16 residues. V was cut by 0 bases and J by 0 bases, with 7 bases left in between. CDR1 and CDR2 (germline): SGHRS, YFSETQ. The CDR3 spells CASSLVADSGANVLTF. In DNA, the CDR3 is TGCGCCAGCAGCTTGGTAGCGGACTCTGGGGCCAACGTCCTGACTTTC. The variable domain in full, completed from reference TRBV5-1 and TRBJ2-6, reads KAGVTQTPRYLIKTRGQQVTLSCSPISGHRSVSWYQQTPGQGLQFLFEYFSETQRNKGNFPGRFSGRQFSNSRSEMNVSTLELGDSALYLCASSLVADSGANVLTFGAGSRLTVL.